The rows below give T cell receptor beta chains drawn from one sample of a study of T cells in Graves' hyperthyroidism and ophthalmopathy. In TCRdb, the multiplex PCR reads were re-called with MiXCR into one record per CDR3 protein. This sample carries over 500,000 distinct CDR3 sequences, 15% to 20% of them seen once, and the ten largest clones take around 28%. Source material: blood. The receptors come from a young woman with Graves' ophthalmopathy. Both conserved end residues are part of each CDR3. A D gene is named only where the DNA matches it firmly. Clone size is given for some rows only: seen once, a few or many times, or a class if the clone is expanded.

v_gene	j_gene	d_gene	abundance	CDR3nt	CDR3aa
TRBV25-1	TRBJ1-4	NA	few	TGTGCCAGCAATACAGCGACTAATGAAAAACTGTTTTTT	CASNTATNEKLFF
TRBV5-5	TRBJ2-1	TRBD1	few	TGTGCCAGCAGCTTGGGACAGGGGGTCGTCAATGAGCAGTTCTTC	CASSLGQGVVNEQFF
TRBV6-6	TRBJ1-5	NA	many	TGTGCCAGCAGTTACGGGACAAATCAGCCCCAGCATTTT	CASSYGTNQPQHF
TRBV27	TRBJ2-1	NA	NA	TGTGCCAGCAGTTTAGGCCAGGCGGCCCGGGTGGAGCAGTTCTTC	CASSLGQAARVEQFF
TRBV5-1	TRBJ2-1	NA	NA	TGTGCCAGCAGCCTTAGGCATCGGAGTGAGCAGTTCTTC	CASSLRHRSEQFF
TRBV7-9	TRBJ2-1	TRBD2	few	TGTGCCAGCAGCTTAGGAACTGGTACTAGCGGGAGGGAAAATGAGCAGTTCTTC	CASSLGTGTSGRENEQFF
TRBV28	TRBJ2-2	NA	NA	TGTGCCAGCAGTTTCAGGGGGGGGGGGACCGGGGAGCTGTTTTTT	CASSFRGGGTGELFF
TRBV30	TRBJ2-7	NA	many	TGTGCCTGGAGTGTAGCGACGGCCGAAAGCTCCTACGAGCAGTACTTC	CAWSVATAESSYEQYF
TRBV7-2	TRBJ2-1	NA	once	TGTGCCAGCAGCTTAGGCCTCGTAGAGCAGTTCTTC	CASSLGLVEQFF
TRBV4-3	TRBJ1-2	NA	many	TGCGCCAGCAGCCAAGAATACGCTGACTATGGCTACACCTTC	CASSQEYADYGYTF
TRBV30	TRBJ1-4	NA	many	TGTGCCTGGAGTGTAAAGGGAACTAATGAAAAACTGTTTTTT	CAWSVKGTNEKLFF
TRBV12-3/TRBV12-4	TRBJ1-1	TRBD1	many	TGTGCCAGCAGTCCGACAGGGCGGAACACTGAAGCTTTCTTT	CASSPTGRNTEAFF
TRBV10-3	TRBJ2-7	TRBD1	few	TGTGCCATCAAGGGACAGGGGACCTACGAGCAGTACTTC	CAIKGQGTYEQYF
TRBV6-2/TRBV6-3	TRBJ2-7	NA	NA	TGTGCCAGCAGTCACTATACAGGCTCGAGATACGAGCAGTACTTC	CASSHYTGSRYEQYF
TRBV18	TRBJ1-1	TRBD1	many	TGTGCCAGTGCGACAGGGGGAATGAACACTGAAGCTTTCTTT	CASATGGMNTEAFF
TRBV6-1	TRBJ2-2	TRBD1	NA	TGTGCCAGCAGTCCCTATATTCGTTCGACAGGGATCACCGGGGAGCTGTTTTTT	CASSPYIRSTGITGELFF
TRBV28	TRBJ2-3	NA	many	TGTGCCAGCAGTCCGCCCACCACAGATACGCAGTATTTT	CASSPPTTDTQYF
TRBV7-6	TRBJ2-5	NA	NA	TGTGCCAGCAGCCCTCTAGCGACGGGGACCCAGTACTTC	CASSPLATGTQYF
TRBV20-1	TRBJ1-1	TRBD1	few	TGCAGTGCTAGTGCCGGGACAGGCACTGAAGCTTTCTTT	CSASAGTGTEAFF
TRBV12-3/TRBV12-4	TRBJ2-1	NA	NA	TGTGCCAGCAGTTTAGCGAGAATAGTGGGGGGATTCAGGGATGAGCAGTTCTTC	CASSLARIVGGFRDEQFF
TRBV28	TRBJ2-5	NA	many	TGTGCCAGCAGTTTGGACGGGCAAAGACAAGAGACCCAGTACTTC	CASSLDGQRQETQYF
TRBV28	TRBJ1-3	NA	few	TGTGCCACCGTACCCCAGTGGGGCCTCTCTGGAAACACCATATATTTT	CATVPQWGLSGNTIYF
TRBV13	TRBJ2-1	TRBD1	many	TGTGCCAGCAGCTTCGGGACAGGCGGTAATGAGCAGTTCTTC	CASSFGTGGNEQFF
TRBV11-1	TRBJ2-1	TRBD1	NA	TGTGCCAGCAGCTTCTCAGGGCAGGGGGCGGACAATGAGCAGTTCTTC	CASSFSGQGADNEQFF
TRBV28	TRBJ2-7	NA	many	TGTGCCAGCAGTTTCATTGGAGACGCTACCTACGAGCAGTACTTC	CASSFIGDATYEQYF
TRBV3-1	TRBJ1-5	NA	many	TGTGCCAGCAGCCCATTCCTATACGGTGGCAATCAGCCCCAGCATTTT	CASSPFLYGGNQPQHF
TRBV7-9	TRBJ2-3	TRBD1	few	TGTGCCAGCAGCCCAAGGGGAGGGACAGGGATCACAGATACGCAGTATTTT	CASSPRGGTGITDTQYF
TRBV20-1	TRBJ2-7	NA	NA	TGCAGCGGCTACGAGCAGTACTTC	CSGYEQYF
TRBV11-2	TRBJ2-1	NA	few	TGTGCCAGCAGCCCTTCGGGGGTACTCTACAATGAGCAGTTCTTC	CASSPSGVLYNEQFF
TRBV19	TRBJ2-1	TRBD2	NA	TGTGCCAGTAGTATGGGACTAGCGGATTACAATGAGCAGTTCTTC	CASSMGLADYNEQFF
TRBV9	TRBJ2-7	TRBD2	few	TGTGCCAGCAGCGTTCAGGGGACTAGCGGGTACGAGCAGTACTTC	CASSVQGTSGYEQYF
TRBV24-1	TRBJ2-1	TRBD2	few	TGTGCCACCAGTGATCCGACTAGCGGGAGGGCCGGTTTGGACAATGAGCAGTTCTTC	CATSDPTSGRAGLDNEQFF
TRBV6-5	TRBJ2-7	TRBD1	NA	TGTGCCAGCAGCTATCCGGGACAGGGAAGTCACGAGCAGTACTTC	CASSYPGQGSHEQYF